Given below is one T cell receptor beta chain in context. This clone has more than one count but fewer than ten. Its antigen is currently not known. Per-nucleotide qualities are absent, and no much larger clonotype sits a single base away. This sample was taken from a study of blood T cell repertoires in COVID-19 (dated by TCRdb to about 2020). Broadly, across the study: Collaborator samples came from the United States, Italy and Spain and covered acute and convalescent phases of COVID-19. The prospective study material was composed of cDNA or gDNA derived from T cells, B-cell-depleted T cells, or PBMCs. The dataset comprised deeply sampled blood TCRbeta repertoires from subjects exposed to, actively infected with, or recovered from COVID-19. A freely available public database, intended as a resource for researchers studying the immune response to SARS-CoV-2, is where the repertoires were released. Samples came from the ongoing ImmuneRACE study (first 160 participants) plus 1,254 subjects from 6 global collaborators. A de-identified subject ID, COVID-19 status, age in years and sex were almost always included in the sample metadata. Where HLA class I and class II types were available, the types were taken from metadata supplied by the sample provider, not from assay-based typing.

The immunoSEQ Assay, a bias-controlled multiplex PCR, was used to amplify TCRbeta CDR3 regions from genomic DNA. The original methods were these. The number of nucleated cells in each sample was estimated by amplification of reference gene primers within the assay. To quantify the absolute abundance of each unique TCRbeta CDR3 rearrangement, sequence reads were collapsed and filtered. For each sample, productive Simpson clonality was calculated as the square root of Simpson's diversity index across productive rearrangements. TCRdb mirrors the immuneACCESS table, restricted to in-frame sequences. Some clones are absent from its copies; in checked studies, under half trace to an unresolved V gene, and the reason for the others is unknown. V, J and clone size were drawn from that table, and D and trimming were deduced from the DNA. This sample is represented by about 140,000 clones; approximately 90% of them were singletons. The top ten clones comprise about 11% of the sample.

Whole blood was collected in K2EDTA tubes by collaborating institutions according to the institutions' own protocols. Collaborator samples were shipped for TCRbeta analysis as frozen whole blood, isolated PBMCs, or DNA extracted from either sample type. Broader findings and caveats from the paper: How much clinical and demographic metadata was included differed by source and by participant, and the metadata was provided uncurated.

This TCR came from an elderly woman with acute or convalescent COVID-19. Sequencing input: peripheral blood.

The bases are TGTGCCAGCAGCGCGGGACAGGTCGCGAACACCGGGGAGCTGTTTTTT. This translates into CASSAGQVANTGELFF. This chain joins TRBV5-5 to TRBJ2-2, with 8 bases in between that match TRBD1. CDR1 SGHKS and CDR2 YYEKEE were looked up in the germline V gene (reference sequence). The CDR3 measures 16 amino acids from cysteine to phenylalanine. Left in the record is the CDR3 DNA by itself, 48 bases read in frame from the first base. The germline V and J ends show losses of 4 bases and 0 bases respectively, and no gene match explains 5 bases of the junction.